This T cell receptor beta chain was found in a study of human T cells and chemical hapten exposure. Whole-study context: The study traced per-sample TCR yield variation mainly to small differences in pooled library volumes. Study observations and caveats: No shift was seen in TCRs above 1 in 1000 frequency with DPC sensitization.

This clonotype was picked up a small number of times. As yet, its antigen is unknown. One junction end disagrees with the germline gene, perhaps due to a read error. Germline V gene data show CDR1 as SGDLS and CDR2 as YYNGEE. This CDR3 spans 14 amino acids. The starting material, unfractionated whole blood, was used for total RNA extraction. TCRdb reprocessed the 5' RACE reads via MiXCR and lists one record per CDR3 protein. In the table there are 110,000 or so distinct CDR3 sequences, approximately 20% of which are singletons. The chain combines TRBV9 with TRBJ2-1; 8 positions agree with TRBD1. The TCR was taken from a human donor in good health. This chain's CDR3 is CASSDRGSSNEQFF. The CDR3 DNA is TGTGCCAGCAGCGACAGGGGGTCCTCCAATGAGCAGTTCTTC. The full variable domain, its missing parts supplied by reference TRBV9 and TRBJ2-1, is DSGVTQTPKHLITATGQRVTLRCSPRSGDLSVYWYQQSLDQGLQFLIQYYNGEERAKGNILERFSAQQFPDLHSELNLSSLELGDSALYFCASSDRGSSNEQFFGPGTRLTVL.